This TCR beta chain was captured by sequencing in a study of T cells after yellow fever vaccination. Study observations and caveats: Researchers report a weaker secondary response that nonetheless peaked faster, day 5 versus 15.

This CDR3 has 16 amino acids. Germline V CDR1 and CDR2: MNHEY, SVGEGT. The V end lost 7 bases, the J end lost 3 bases, and 18 bases lay between the germline ends. MiXCR, applied by TCRdb to the 5' RACE reads, yields one record per CDR3 protein. The sample has around 600,000 distinct CDR3 sequences, 9% to 15% seen once; the top ten hold 15%. This clonotype came up a few times. What it binds is not known. This chain connects TRBV6-2 or TRBV6-3 to TRBJ2-2; the D call may be TRBD1 or TRBD2 (5 bases each). The source is a young man who received the YFV17D yellow fever vaccine. Specimen: PBMCs, collected on the day of the yellow fever booster vaccination. In nucleotides, the CDR3 is TGTGCCAGCACCATTACGAAGGGACCTTACACCGGGGAGCTGTTTTTT. It translates to CASTITKGPYTGELFF.